This T cell receptor beta chain was sequenced during a study of T cell responses to AZD1222 COVID-19 vaccine. Using immunoSEQ multiplex PCR, the repertoire was profiled, and TCRdb retains in-frame clones only, with some absent. The table records tens of thousands of clones, roughly nine tenths of them present only once. Second-dose timings of about 4 or about 12 weeks were pooled. Whole-study findings and limits: Donors were mostly white British, more females; clonal diversity possibly underestimated. Variant regions that are unmutated are reportedly the target of nearly half of spike-specific TCRs.

Concerning this clone: Its antigen is undetermined.

This TCR was sampled from an adult who received the AZD1222 COVID-19 vaccine. Sequences were derived from peripheral blood, sampled 28 days after the second AZD1222 dose.

The CDR3 nucleotides are TGTGCCAGCAGTGAAAGCAGAAACACAGATACGCAGTATTTT. Encoded protein: CASSESRNTDTQYF. The rearrangement uses TRBV6-1 and TRBJ2-3; D remains ambiguous. Trimming pared 2 bases from V and 2 bases from J, leaving 8 bases between. CDR1 is MNHNS and CDR2 is SASEGT in the germline V gene. The CDR3 covers 14 residues.